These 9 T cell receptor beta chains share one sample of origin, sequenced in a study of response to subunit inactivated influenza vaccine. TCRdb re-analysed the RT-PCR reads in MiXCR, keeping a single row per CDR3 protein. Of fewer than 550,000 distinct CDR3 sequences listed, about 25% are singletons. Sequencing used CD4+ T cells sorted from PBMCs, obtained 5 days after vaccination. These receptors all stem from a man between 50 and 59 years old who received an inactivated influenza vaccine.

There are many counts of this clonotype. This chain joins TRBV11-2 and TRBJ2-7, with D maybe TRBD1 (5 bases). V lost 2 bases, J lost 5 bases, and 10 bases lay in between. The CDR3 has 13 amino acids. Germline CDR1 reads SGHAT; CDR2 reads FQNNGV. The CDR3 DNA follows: TGTGCCAGCAGCTTACCAGGGTCTCACGAGCAGTACTTC. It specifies CASSLPGSHEQYF.

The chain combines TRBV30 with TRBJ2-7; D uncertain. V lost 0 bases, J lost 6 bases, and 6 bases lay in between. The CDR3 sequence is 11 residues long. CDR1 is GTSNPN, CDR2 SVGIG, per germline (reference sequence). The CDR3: CAWSVSVEQYF. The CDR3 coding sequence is TGTGCCTGGAGTGTATCAGTCGAGCAGTACTTC.

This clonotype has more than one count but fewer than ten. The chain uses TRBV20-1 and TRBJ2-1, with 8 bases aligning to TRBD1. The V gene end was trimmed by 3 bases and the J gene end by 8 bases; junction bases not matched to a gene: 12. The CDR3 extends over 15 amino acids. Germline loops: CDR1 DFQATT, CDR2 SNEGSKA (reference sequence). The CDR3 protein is CSARGGGQGLDEQFF. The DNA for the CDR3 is TGCAGTGCTAGGGGTGGTGGACAGGGCCTGGATGAGCAGTTCTTC.

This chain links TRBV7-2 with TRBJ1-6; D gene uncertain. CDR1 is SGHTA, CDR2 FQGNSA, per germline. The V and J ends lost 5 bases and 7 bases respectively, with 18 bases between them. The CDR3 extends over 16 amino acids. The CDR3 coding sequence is TGTGCCAGCAGCCTATCCTTGGAAGGGTGGAATTCACCCCTCCACTTT. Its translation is CASSLSLEGWNSPLHF.

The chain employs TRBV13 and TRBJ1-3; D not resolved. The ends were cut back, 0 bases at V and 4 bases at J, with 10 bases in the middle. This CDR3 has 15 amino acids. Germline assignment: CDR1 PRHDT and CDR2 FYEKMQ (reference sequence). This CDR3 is CASSLGLAGGNTIYF. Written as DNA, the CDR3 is TGTGCCAGCAGCTTAGGCCTGGCTGGAGGAAACACCATATATTTT.

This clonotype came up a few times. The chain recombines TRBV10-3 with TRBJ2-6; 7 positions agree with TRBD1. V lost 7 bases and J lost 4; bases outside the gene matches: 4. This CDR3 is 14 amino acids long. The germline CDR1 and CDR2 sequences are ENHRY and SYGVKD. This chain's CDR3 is CAITTGAGANVLTF. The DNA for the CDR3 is TGTGCCATCACCACAGGGGCCGGGGCCAACGTCCTGACTTTC.

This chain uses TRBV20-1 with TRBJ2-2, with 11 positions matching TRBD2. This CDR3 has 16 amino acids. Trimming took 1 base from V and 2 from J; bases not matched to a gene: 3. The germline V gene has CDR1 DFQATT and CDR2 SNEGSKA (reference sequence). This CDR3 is CSARALAGANTGELFF. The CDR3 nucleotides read TGCAGTGCTAGAGCACTAGCGGGGGCCAACACCGGGGAGCTGTTTTTT.

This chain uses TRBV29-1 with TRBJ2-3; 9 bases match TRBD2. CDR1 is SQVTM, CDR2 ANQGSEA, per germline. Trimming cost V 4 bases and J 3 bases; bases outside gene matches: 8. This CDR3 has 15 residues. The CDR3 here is CSVGRSGGSTDTQYF. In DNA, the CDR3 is TGCAGCGTTGGAAGAAGCGGGGGGTCTACAGATACGCAGTATTTT.

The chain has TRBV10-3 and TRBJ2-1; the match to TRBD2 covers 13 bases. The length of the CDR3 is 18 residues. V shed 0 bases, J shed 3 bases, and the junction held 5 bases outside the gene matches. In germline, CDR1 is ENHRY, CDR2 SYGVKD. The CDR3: CAISESRLAGGGYNEQFF. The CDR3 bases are TGTGCCATCAGTGAGTCTCGACTAGCGGGAGGCGGCTACAATGAGCAGTTCTTC.